This T cell receptor (beta chain) was recorded in a study of spatial heterogeneity in lung cancer. At the level of the study: Available follow-up PBMC samples were sequenced, at a median of approximately two years post-resection.

Study conclusions and caveats: Ubiquitous expanded tumor TCRs surfaced in blood more at resection than they did at follow-up.

Each TCR cDNA molecule carried a unique molecular identifier. Each CDR3 protein is one row after TCRdb ran MiXCR on the 5' RACE reads. This sample has around 98,000 distinct CDR3 sequences, with approximately 19% found just once. Time point: blood at routine non-recurrence follow-up after resection. This clonotype was found a few times. Its antigen is not identified. V lost 3 bases and J 2 bases, leaving 12 bases between the germline ends. Germline CDR1 and CDR2: ENHRY and SYGVKD. The CDR3 totals 15 residues. This chain connects TRBV10-3 to TRBJ2-3, with D unclear. The source material was PBMCs, sampled at follow-up. This TCR derives from a male donor with early-stage non-small cell lung cancer. The CDR3 is CAISDLALNTDTQYF. The CDR3 DNA follows: TGTGCCATCAGTGATTTGGCCCTCAACACAGATACGCAGTATTTT.